Reported below is one T cell receptor (beta chain). The sample originates from a study of cytomegalovirus exposure and HLA in healthy donors. This CDR3 has 13 amino acids. Germline values: CDR1 GTSNPN, CDR2 SVGIG (reference sequence). Unmatched junction bases numbered 0, after V lost 3 bases and J lost 3 bases. It was with 60 Vbeta and 13 Jbeta primers that the PCR ran. Sequencing used immunoSEQ multiplex PCR; TCRdb keeps in-frame clones, though not all of them. Here the sample table reports approximately 68,000 clones. V is TRBV30 and J is TRBJ2-2; 8 positions match TRBD1. The sequence was obtained from a female donor in good health and CMV-seropositive. Sequencing was carried out using PBMCs. The CDR3 nucleotides read TGTGCCTGGAGCAGGGGGCACACCGGGGAGCTGTTTTTT. This gives the protein CAWSRGHTGELFF. The variable domain in full, completed from reference TRBV30 and TRBJ2-2, reads SQTIHQWPATLVQPVGSPLSLECTVEGTSNPNLYWYRQAAGRGLQLLFYSVGIGQISSEVPQNLSASRPQDRQFILSSKKLLLSDSGFYLCAWSRGHTGELFFGEGSRLTVL.